The 14 T cell receptor beta chains below all came from one sample that was sequenced in a study of T cell changes during pregnancy in multiple sclerosis. TCRdb's table, derived via immunoSEQ multiplex PCR, lists solely in-frame clones and lacks some. The table shows tens of thousands of clones, with approximately 92% occurring only once. The sequences come from peripheral blood, collected in the third trimester of pregnancy. The receptors derive from a female donor in good health, enrolled as a control in a pregnancy study.

The gene calls are TRBV5-1 and TRBJ2-3; 7 bases agree with TRBD2. The J segment lost 1 base and the V segment lost 2 bases, leaving 1 base of the junction unmatched. The CDR3 runs to 14 residues. Germline assignment: CDR1 SGHRS and CDR2 YFSETQ. The CDR3 DNA follows: TGCGCCAGCAGCTTCACTAGCGGCACAGATACGCAGTATTTT. Residues: CASSFTSGTDTQYF.

This clone has just one count. This chain links TRBV20-1 with TRBJ1-2; D ambiguous. V lost 5 bases and J lost 6, with 10 bases in between. This CDR3 contains 11 residues. CDR1 is DFQATT, CDR2 SNEGSKA, per germline (reference sequence). CDR3 sequence (DNA): TGCAGTGCTGAGAGGGAGGATGGCTACACCTTC. Protein product: CSAEREDGYTF.

The V gene is TRBV30, the J gene TRBJ1-1; D is uncertain. The CDR3 covers 13 residues. From germline, CDR1 is GTSNPN and CDR2 SVGIG (reference sequence). V dropped 0 bases and J dropped 5 bases, with 10 bases sitting between them. The CDR3, as DNA: TGTGCCTGGAGTGTACTGGGGAGTACTGAAGCTTTCTTT. Its translation is CAWSVLGSTEAFF.

The V gene is TRBV27, the J gene TRBJ1-2, with D perhaps TRBD1 (5 bases). Per germline, CDR1 MNHEY and CDR2 SMNVEV (reference sequence). CDR3 length equals 16 residues. Trimming left V 2 bases short and J 6 bases short, with 19 bases between. The CDR3 region is CASSLSFQVGLDGYTF. The DNA of the CDR3 is TGTGCCAGCAGTTTAAGCTTTCAGGTGGGACTAGATGGCTACACCTTC.

This clone was found once. The chain joins TRBV29-1 to TRBJ2-1, with 11 bases identical to TRBD2. J was trimmed by 8 bases and V by 7 bases; bases with no gene match: 10. There are 14 residues in the CDR3. Germline lookup yields CDR1 SQVTM and CDR2 ANQGSEA. This chain's CDR3 is CSATTSGTVDEQFF. The CDR3 coding sequence is TGCAGCGCGACGACTAGCGGGACTGTCGATGAGCAGTTCTTC.

The V and J genes are TRBV7-3 and TRBJ2-3; D is possibly TRBD1 (6 bases). Germline V lookup: CDR1 SGHTA, CDR2 FQGTGA. This CDR3 is 18 amino acids long. The ends were cut back, 6 bases at V and 2 bases at J, with 24 bases in the middle. CDR3: CASSLLPPGTTVTDTQYF. In DNA form, the CDR3 reads TGTGCCAGCAGTTTACTACCCCCGGGGACAACAGTCACAGATACGCAGTATTTT.

The CDR3 DNA is TGTGCCAGCAGCTTAACCTCGACTAGCTCCTACGAGCAGTACTTC. The encoded protein is CASSLTSTSSYEQYF. The chain links TRBV7-8 to TRBJ2-7; the D gene is possibly TRBD2 (6 bases). Deletions cut 2 bases from V and 0 bases from J, with 11 bases between. Germline CDR1 and CDR2: SGHVS and FQNEAQ. CDR3 size: 15 residues.

CDR3 protein: CASSSNLAGGSETQYF. CDR3 DNA sequence: TGTGCCAGCAGCTCCAATCTAGCGGGGGGGTCGGAGACCCAGTACTTC. V usage is TRBV11-2 and J usage is TRBJ2-5, with TRBD2 identical over 12 bases. CDR3 length: 16 residues. Germline V CDR1 and CDR2: SGHAT, FQNNGV. Trimming removed 4 bases from V and 5 bases from J; junction bases left unmatched: 8.

This rearrangement joins TRBV5-1 to TRBJ2-1, with 12 bases identical to TRBD2. V lost 5 bases to trimming and J lost 10 bases; unmatched junction nucleotides: 4. Germline V gene data show CDR1 as SGHRS and CDR2 as YFSETQ. The CDR3 is 13 amino acids. CDR3 nucleotide sequence: TGCGCCAGCAGTTGGACTAGCGGGATAGAGCAGTTCTTC. Protein: CASSWTSGIEQFF.

This chain uses TRBV27 with TRBJ2-7; 9 bases agree with TRBD1. Germline V gene data show CDR1 as MNHEY and CDR2 as SMNVEV (reference sequence). This CDR3 region has 14 residues. V was clipped by 6 bases and J by 3 bases; unmatched bases: 6. The CDR3 sequence is CASRRTGARYEQYF. The CDR3 coding sequence is TGTGCCAGCAGGAGGACAGGGGCCCGCTACGAGCAGTACTTC.

The chain combines TRBV7-3 with TRBJ2-1; 7 nucleotides agree with TRBD2. CDR1 is SGHTA, CDR2 FQGTGA, per germline. The V and J ends lost 2 bases and 2 bases, in that order; junction bases with no gene match: 6. The CDR3 contains 16 residues. CDR3 amino acids: CASSLFAGVPYNEQFF. Here the CDR3 DNA reads TGTGCCAGCAGCTTATTTGCGGGAGTCCCCTACAATGAGCAGTTCTTC.

This chain uses TRBV7-2 with TRBJ2-1; 9 bases align to TRBD2. V lost 1 base and J lost 4; bases outside the gene matches: 2. The length of the CDR3 is 15 residues. Per the germline V gene, CDR1 is SGHTA and CDR2 is FQGNSA. The CDR3 is CASSLGTSEYNEQFF. The CDR3, as DNA: TGTGCCAGCAGCTTAGGGACTAGCGAATACAATGAGCAGTTCTTC.

The rearrangement uses TRBV2 and TRBJ2-5, with D tentatively TRBD1 (6 bases). Germline V gene data show CDR1 as SNHLY and CDR2 as FYNNEI. The CDR3 consists of 15 residues. V dropped 7 bases and J dropped 1 base, with 16 bases sitting between them. The CDR3: CASKPRQAPQETQYF. DNA for the CDR3: TGTGCCAGCAAACCGAGACAGGCTCCCCAAGAGACCCAGTACTTC.

The V and J genes are TRBV4-1 and TRBJ2-7; TRBD1 aligns across 10 bases. The V gene's germline CDR1 is MGHRA and CDR2 YSYEKL. V was pared by 4 bases and J by 2 bases, with 5 bases of the junction left unmatched. The CDR3 spans 15 residues. CDR3: CASSRGTGVTYEQYF. Here the CDR3 DNA reads TGCGCCAGCAGCCGAGGGACAGGGGTCACCTACGAGCAGTACTTC.